This T cell receptor beta chain was captured in a study of T cells in localized non-small cell lung cancer. Study-level points and caveats: Researchers found a median around 57 of the top 100 tumor clones in adjacent lung.

As for this clone: Its antigen remains unidentified.

TCRdb keeps only in-frame clones here, not all; method: immunoSEQ multiplex PCR. The sample shows around 10,000 clones, 80% to 90% of them seen only once. The material was peripheral blood, obtained before any cancer treatment. The TCR was taken from a male donor aged 60 or over with stage III lung adenocarcinoma.

CDR3 sequence (DNA): TGTGCCAGCAGCTTAAATCCCACGGGATCTGGCTACACCTTC. Its translation is CASSLNPTGSGYTF. V usage is TRBV7-2 and J usage is TRBJ1-2, with unresolved D. Germline V CDR1 and CDR2: SGHTA, FQGNSA. V lost 2 bases to trimming and J lost 7 bases, with 14 bases between them. The CDR3 runs 14 residues.